Included here is one TCR beta chain sequence, with context. The sample originates from a study of glioma-infiltrating T cells after dendritic cell vaccination. Method: immunoSEQ multiplex PCR; TCRdb's copy keeps in-frame clones and lacks some. The sample has under 100,000 clones, about 90% seen once. This sample comprised blood, obtained before dendritic cell vaccination. This receptor was obtained from a human donor with glioblastoma.

CDR3: CASSETVSSGGPLETQYF. Here the CDR3 DNA reads TGTGCCAGCAGTGAAACCGTTTCAAGCGGGGGACCGTTGGAGACCCAGTACTTC. This chain links TRBV6-1 with TRBJ2-5, with 8 bases fitting TRBD2. CDR3 length: 18 amino acids. In germline, CDR1 is MNHNS, CDR2 SASEGT. V shed 2 bases and J 5 bases; nucleotides not matched to a gene: 16.